This is a list of T cell receptor beta chains from one sample in a study of PD-1 blockade in classical Hodgkin lymphoma. TCRdb keeps only in-frame clones here, not all; method: immunoSEQ multiplex PCR. This sample has around 150,000 clones; around four fifths occur once, and the top ten carry 7% to 9.5%. This sample comprised peripheral blood mononuclear cells (PBMCs), obtained before the second cycle of nivolumab. Every receptor here comes from a human donor with classical Hodgkin lymphoma. Each CDR3 is given with its conserved first and last residue. D genes are given only for firm matches. Size values are once, few and many counts, or a class for expanded clones, and some rows have none.

.	TRBV6-6	TRBJ1-1	TRBD1	TGTGCCAGCACCCACCCCGGGACAGCAGAAGCTTTCTTT	CASTHPGTAEAFF
.	TRBV5-1	TRBJ2-3	.	TGCGCCAGCAGCTTGAGATATGGCTTTGATACGCAGTATTTT	CASSLRYGFDTQYF
.	TRBV27	TRBJ2-5	TRBD1	TGTGCCAGCAGTTACACCGCGACAGGGGGGAAAGAGACCCAGTACTTC	CASSYTATGGKETQYF
once	TRBV19	TRBJ2-5	TRBD2	TGTGCCAGTAGTCCCAAGGGACTAGTGGGACAAGAGACCCAGTACTTC	CASSPKGLVGQETQYF
.	TRBV6-1	TRBJ2-1	TRBD1	TGTGCCAGCAAGCTACAGGGGGCGGGGTACAATGAGCAGTTCTTC	CASKLQGAGYNEQFF
.	TRBV5-1	TRBJ2-7	.	TGCGCCAGCAGCCGGTTTTCTGGGGGGTACGAGCAGTACTTC	CASSRFSGGYEQYF
few	TRBV10-3	TRBJ1-5	.	TGTGCCATCAGACAGGGTCTTAATCAGCCCCAGCATTTT	CAIRQGLNQPQHF
.	TRBV7-9	TRBJ2-7	.	TGTGCCAGCAGCGGAACAGGGACCTACGAGCAGTACTTC	CASSGTGTYEQYF
.	TRBV7-9	TRBJ2-2	TRBD1	TGTGCCAGCAGCTACCGCGGACAGGGGAAGGGCGGGGAGCTGTTTTTT	CASSYRGQGKGGELFF
.	TRBV6-6	TRBJ1-2	.	TGTGCCAGCAGTTCGGCCGGAACCAACTATGGCTACACCTTC	CASSSAGTNYGYTF
.	TRBV5-1	TRBJ2-3	.	TGCGCCAGCAGGAAGAGTGGGGGGACAGATACGCAGTATTTT	CASRKSGGTDTQYF
once	TRBV28	TRBJ2-1	.	TGTGCCAGCACCCTGGACTCAAACTACAATGAGCAGTTCTTC	CASTLDSNYNEQFF
.	TRBV18	TRBJ2-2	TRBD1	TGTGCCAGCTCACCAACTAAAGGGGGCGCAAACACCGGGGAGCTGTTTTTT	CASSPTKGGANTGELFF
.	TRBV5-5	TRBJ2-2	.	TGTGCCAGCAGCCCCCGCCCTTTCAACACCGGGGAGCTGTTTTTT	CASSPRPFNTGELFF
many	TRBV6-5	TRBJ1-2	.	TGTGCCAGCAGTTACCTGGCGGGAGGGGCTGAAGTCTTC	CASSYLAGGAEVF
.	TRBV6-5	TRBJ1-2	.	TGTGCCAGCAGTCCGAATTCCGGGACTGGTTACACCTTC	CASSPNSGTGYTF
.	TRBV2	TRBJ1-5	TRBD1	TGTGCCAGCAGTGAAGGGGACAGTTCTTACCAGCATTTT	CASSEGDSSYQHF
once	TRBV10-3	TRBJ1-1	.	TGTGCCATCAGTGAAAACGGACAGAACCTTGAAGCTTTCTTT	CAISENGQNLEAFF
.	TRBV6-5	TRBJ2-4	.	TGTGCCAGCAGTTACTCCTCAGGCGCCAAAAACATTCAGTACTTC	CASSYSSGAKNIQYF
.	TRBV6-5	TRBJ2-7	.	TGTGCCAGCAGCCGGGACCATGTCGAGCAGTACTTC	CASSRDHVEQYF
.	TRBV10-2	TRBJ1-2	TRBD1	TGCGCCAGCACCGTCGGACAGGGGGCGTATGGCTACACCTTC	CASTVGQGAYGYTF
.	TRBV5-1	TRBJ1-2	.	TGCGCCAGCAGCTCATCCGGGACTTCTAACTATGGCTACACCTTC	CASSSSGTSNYGYTF
.	TRBV11-3	TRBJ2-7	.	TGTGCCAGCAGCCCTGGGGGACCCCTAGCCTACGAGCAGTACTTC	CASSPGGPLAYEQYF
.	TRBV5-5	TRBJ2-1	TRBD2	TGTGCCAGCAGCTCCGGACTAGCCGAACCCTACAATGAGCAGTTCTTC	CASSSGLAEPYNEQFF
.	TRBV11-2	TRBJ2-2	TRBD1	TGTGCCAGCAGCTCAAGACAGGGGGCAGGTCCCACACCATTCCGGGAGCTGTTTTTT	CASSSRQGAGPTPFRELFF
.	TRBV2	TRBJ2-1	TRBD1	TGTGCCAGCAGTGACTGGACAGGTAATGAGCAGTTCTTC	CASSDWTGNEQFF
.	TRBV7-2	TRBJ1-4	.	TGTGCCAGCAGCTTAGTCGGGGCAACTAATGAAAAACTGTTTTTT	CASSLVGATNEKLFF
.	TRBV6-4	TRBJ1-1	.	TGTGCCAGCAGCCCATCACAGGGGAACACTGAAGCTTTCTTT	CASSPSQGNTEAFF
.	TRBV6-6	TRBJ1-2	.	TGTGCCAGCAGTTACCTGGCGGGAGGGGCTGAAGTCTTC	CASSYLAGGAEVF
.	TRBV19	TRBJ2-7	.	TGTGCCAGTAGCCAACCAGGGACCTACGAGCAGTACTTC	CASSQPGTYEQYF
.	TRBV7-2	TRBJ2-7	.	TGTGCCAGCAGCTTTATACAGGGCCTCGAGCAGTACTTC	CASSFIQGLEQYF
.	TRBV6-6	TRBJ1-1	.	TGTGCCAGCAGAACTAACTCAGGTAACACTGAAGCTTTCTTT	CASRTNSGNTEAFF
few	TRBV7-3	TRBJ2-1	TRBD1	TGTGCCAGCAGCTTACGGGGACAGGGGTCCTTCGGCAATGAGCAGTTCTTC	CASSLRGQGSFGNEQFF
.	TRBV7-3	TRBJ1-6	.	TGTGCCAGCAGCTTAGGGATGGGGCATTCACCCCTCCACTTT	CASSLGMGHSPLHF